This is a list of T cell receptor beta chains from one sample in a study of response to subunit inactivated influenza vaccine. TCRdb fed the RT-PCR reads into MiXCR, producing one record per CDR3 protein. The sample holds roughly 540,000 distinct CDR3 sequences, roughly a quarter seen once. In addition, the sample was reused for a study of T cells expressing NK-cell markers.

Specimen: CD4+ T cells sorted from PBMCs, collected 11 to 12 days after vaccination. All receptors come from a man in his fifties who received an inactivated influenza vaccine. The CDR3 runs from the conserved cysteine through the conserved F or W. D genes are given only for firm matches. Only some rows state a clone size, as once, few, many or a class for expanded clones.

TRBJ2-7	TRBV29-1	TRBD1	NA	TGCAGCGTTGAGCTCCTAGACAGGGGACTTTACGAGCAGTACTTC	CSVELLDRGLYEQYF
TRBJ2-3	TRBV9	NA	NA	TGTGCCAGCAGCCCACGGCGTGGAGATACGCAGTATTTT	CASSPRRGDTQYF
TRBJ1-4	TRBV18	NA	NA	TGTGCCAGCTCACCGGCCTTGGCGGAGGGGTTAAAACTGTTTTTT	CASSPALAEGLKLFF
TRBJ2-3	TRBV7-2	TRBD2	NA	TGTGCCAGCAGCAAAGCGGGAGGCACAGATACGCAGTATTTT	CASSKAGGTDTQYF
TRBJ2-3	TRBV5-5	TRBD2	NA	TGTGCCAGCAGCTTGCCTAGCGGATCAGATACGCAGTATTTT	CASSLPSGSDTQYF
TRBJ2-1	TRBV29-1	NA	NA	TGCAGCGTTGCTCAGGGGAGCTCCTACAATGAGCAGTTCTTC	CSVAQGSSYNEQFF
TRBJ2-1	TRBV4-3	NA	once	TGCGCCAGCAGCCAAGAACCCACCGAGGGGTTTGAGCAGTTCTTC	CASSQEPTEGFEQFF
TRBJ2-2	TRBV4-3	NA	NA	TGCGCCAGCAGCCAAGATACAGAGGGGGAGCTGTTTTTT	CASSQDTEGELFF
TRBJ2-2	TRBV5-1	NA	NA	TGCGCCAGCAGCTTGGAAGCTTTTACGACGAACACCGGGGAGCTGTTTTTT	CASSLEAFTTNTGELFF
TRBJ1-6	TRBV7-9	TRBD1	few	TGTGCCAGCAGCTACGGGACAGGGACCCTTAATTCACCCCTCCACTTT	CASSYGTGTLNSPLHF
TRBJ2-1	TRBV3-1	TRBD2	many	TGTGCCAGCAGCCCCCTTGGACTAGCGGGGGGGCAGTTCTTC	CASSPLGLAGGQFF
TRBJ2-3	TRBV5-4	NA	NA	TGTGCCAGCAGCAGTATAGGGAAAACAGATACGCAGTATTTT	CASSSIGKTDTQYF
TRBJ2-2	TRBV24-1	NA	many	TGTGCCACCAGTGATGCCCGGGACCGCATAACCGGGGAGCTGTTTTTT	CATSDARDRITGELFF
TRBJ1-6	TRBV5-1	NA	NA	TGCGCCAGCAGCGAAGGTCCGGGACACAGGCATAATTCACCCCTCCACTTT	CASSEGPGHRHNSPLHF
TRBJ1-1	TRBV28	NA	few	TGTGCCAGCAGTTTGATCAACATGAACACTGAAGCTTTCTTT	CASSLINMNTEAFF
TRBJ2-7	TRBV2	TRBD1	NA	TGTGCCAGCAGCCCCAGGGGGCTAGGAACCTACGAGCAGTACTTC	CASSPRGLGTYEQYF
TRBJ2-5	TRBV7-2	NA	few	TGTGCCAGCAGCTTAGTCTTGGGTACGGATACCCAGTACTTC	CASSLVLGTDTQYF
TRBJ2-1	TRBV9	NA	NA	TGTGCCAGCAGCGCTTTCAGGGGAGATGAGCAGTTCTTC	CASSAFRGDEQFF
TRBJ1-6	TRBV12-3/TRBV12-4	TRBD1	NA	TGTGCCAGCAGACCTACAGGGGGCGGTAATTCACCCCTCCACTTT	CASRPTGGGNSPLHF
TRBJ2-5	TRBV12-3/TRBV12-4	NA	NA	TGTGCCAGCAGTTCACGGAAGGAAGAGACCCAGTACTTC	CASSSRKEETQYF
TRBJ2-3	TRBV7-2	NA	many	TGTGCCAGCAGCTTCAGGGGCACAGATACGCAGTATTTT	CASSFRGTDTQYF
TRBJ2-1	TRBV20-1	TRBD2	once	TGCAGTGCTAGAGATGCGCGGGAGAGGAATGAGCAGTTCTTC	CSARDARERNEQFF
TRBJ2-7	TRBV20-1	NA	many	TGCAGTGCTAGAGGCCAGTCTTGGACGTACGAGCAGTACTTC	CSARGQSWTYEQYF
TRBJ2-2	TRBV21-1	NA	NA	TGTGCCAGCAGCCAGGAGGAGGCGTTCGGGGACACCGGGGAGCTGTTTTTT	CASSQEEAFGDTGELFF
TRBJ1-1	TRBV10-3	NA	few	TGTGCCATCACCTTTGACCCAGGGTACACTGAAGCTTTCTTT	CAITFDPGYTEAFF
TRBJ2-7	TRBV20-1	TRBD1	few	TGCAGTGCTATCCGGGACAGGGTATCTCAGCAGTACTTC	CSAIRDRVSQQYF
TRBJ2-1	TRBV4-3	NA	few	TGCGCCAGCAGCCAAGAGTGGGGGTGGATCTACAATGAGCAGTTCTTC	CASSQEWGWIYNEQFF
TRBJ2-7	TRBV20-1	NA	NA	TGCAGTGCTAGAACTTTAGCGGACGTTGCCTACGAGCAGTACTTC	CSARTLADVAYEQYF
TRBJ2-7	TRBV7-3	TRBD1	few	TGTGCCAGCAGCGCGGGACAGGGGGAAGGGGACGAGCAGTACTTC	CASSAGQGEGDEQYF
TRBJ2-1	TRBV11-2	NA	few	TGTGCCAGCAGCTCCCTAGGGAGGCAGCTGAGCAATGAGCAGTTCTTC	CASSSLGRQLSNEQFF
TRBJ2-3	TRBV24-1	TRBD2	NA	TGTGCCACCAGTGATAACCAAGCGGGGGCCCGCACAGATACGCAGTATTTT	CATSDNQAGARTDTQYF
TRBJ1-5	TRBV20-1	TRBD1	once	TGCAGTGCAACCGCAGACAGGGCCAGCAATCAGCCCCAGCATTTT	CSATADRASNQPQHF
TRBJ1-2	TRBV29-1	TRBD1	NA	TGCAGCGTTGAAGCTCGACAGGGAGTCTATGGCTACACCTTC	CSVEARQGVYGYTF
TRBJ2-3	TRBV10-3	NA	few	TGTGCCATGCGACCTACCAGCACAGATACGCAGTATTTT	CAMRPTSTDTQYF
TRBJ2-3	TRBV20-1	TRBD1	NA	TGCAGTGCCAGATCGGGGACAGGAGGGGTCACAGATACGCAGTATTTT	CSARSGTGGVTDTQYF
TRBJ2-5	TRBV24-1	NA	NA	TGTGCCACCAGTGATTCAGGGAGTGAGGAGACCCAGTACTTC	CATSDSGSEETQYF
TRBJ1-5	TRBV18	NA	few	TGTGCCAGCGCACAGTCAAGCAATCAGCCCCAGCATTTT	CASAQSSNQPQHF
TRBJ2-3	TRBV30	TRBD2	once	TGTGCCTGGACCAAGTCTGCTAGCGGGAAAGTAGATACGCAGTATTTT	CAWTKSASGKVDTQYF
TRBJ2-7	TRBV4-3	TRBD2	NA	TGCGCCAGCAGCCAAGGTAGCGGGAGTCCCTACGAGCAGTACTTC	CASSQGSGSPYEQYF
TRBJ2-5	TRBV15	NA	few	TGTGCCACCAGCAGAGAGGCAGCCCGGGAGACCCAGTACTTC	CATSREAARETQYF
TRBJ1-1	TRBV18	NA	many	TGTGCCAGCTCACTGAAACCCCCCGGGAACACTGAAGCTTTCTTT	CASSLKPPGNTEAFF
TRBJ2-3	TRBV7-9	TRBD1	few	TGTGCCAGCAGCGCTCAGGGGGCGTGGACAGATACGCAGTATTTT	CASSAQGAWTDTQYF
TRBJ2-1	TRBV7-6	NA	few	TGTGCCAGCAGCCTGTTAGTTGGGCATGAGCAGTTCTTC	CASSLLVGHEQFF
TRBJ2-3	TRBV5-1	TRBD1	few	TGCGCCAGCAAGAGACAGGGGACAGATACGCAGTATTTT	CASKRQGTDTQYF
TRBJ1-6	TRBV5-1	NA	NA	TGCGCCAGCAGCATGGACAGAGTCGGCTCACCCCTCCACTTT	CASSMDRVGSPLHF
TRBJ1-1	TRBV12-3/TRBV12-4	NA	NA	TGTGCCAGCAGTAGGGATGGGGGGGCAGGGACTGAAGCTTTCTTT	CASSRDGGAGTEAFF
TRBJ2-1	TRBV4-1	NA	NA	TGCGCCAGCAGACCTCAGGTTAGCTCCTACAATGAGCAGTTCTTC	CASRPQVSSYNEQFF
TRBJ2-3	TRBV12-5	NA	few	TGTGCTAGTGGGTTGGGGGACACATGGACGCAGTATTTT	CASGLGDTWTQYF
TRBJ2-7	TRBV12-3/TRBV12-4	TRBD1	few	TGTGCCAGCAGTTTCGGGACAGCCAGCTCCTACGAGCAGTACTTC	CASSFGTASSYEQYF
TRBJ2-1	TRBV10-1	NA	many	TGCGCCAGCAGTGATCCCCAAGGGAGGGAGCAGTTCTTC	CASSDPQGREQFF
TRBJ2-5	TRBV5-5	TRBD1	NA	TGTGCCAGCAGCTTTGACAGGGTTCGTAGAGAGACCCAGTACTTC	CASSFDRVRRETQYF
TRBJ2-5	TRBV15	NA	few	TGTGCCACCAGCAGAGAACAGGTTAACCGGGAGACCCAGTACTTC	CATSREQVNRETQYF
TRBJ2-7	TRBV15	NA	NA	TGTGCCACCAGCAGCAGGGGATCCTACGAGCAGTACTTC	CATSSRGSYEQYF
TRBJ1-6	TRBV6-1	NA	NA	TGTGCCAGCAGACCAACAAGGACACTCTATAATTCACCCCTCCACTTT	CASRPTRTLYNSPLHF
TRBJ2-1	TRBV12-3/TRBV12-4	TRBD1	few	TGTGCCAGCAGCCCGAACAGGGGGCCCTACAATGAGCAGTTCTTC	CASSPNRGPYNEQFF
TRBJ2-5	TRBV4-2	TRBD2	few	TGTGCCAGCAGCCAAGTTGGCGGGGGGAGCCAAGAGACCCAGTACTTC	CASSQVGGGSQETQYF
TRBJ2-2	TRBV5-1	NA	few	TGCGCCAGCAGCTTGGACTCCGGAGGCACCGGGGAGCTGTTTTTT	CASSLDSGGTGELFF